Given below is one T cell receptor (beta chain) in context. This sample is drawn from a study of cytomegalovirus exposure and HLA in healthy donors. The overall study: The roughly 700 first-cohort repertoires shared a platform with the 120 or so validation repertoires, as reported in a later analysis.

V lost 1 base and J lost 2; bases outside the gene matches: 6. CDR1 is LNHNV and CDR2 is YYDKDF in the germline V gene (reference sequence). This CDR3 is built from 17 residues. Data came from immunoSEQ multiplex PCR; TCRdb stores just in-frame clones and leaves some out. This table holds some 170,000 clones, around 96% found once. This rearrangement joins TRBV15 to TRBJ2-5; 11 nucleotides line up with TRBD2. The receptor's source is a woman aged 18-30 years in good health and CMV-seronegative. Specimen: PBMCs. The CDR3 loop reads CATSRVTSGGPQETQYF. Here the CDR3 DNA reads TGTGCCACCAGCAGAGTCACTAGCGGGGGACCTCAAGAGACCCAGTACTTC.